This T cell receptor (beta chain) came from a study of shared clonotypes between healthy human individuals. Regarding the study as a whole: Clonotype sharing among donors was thought likely to change with sequencing depth.

CDR3 length: 11 amino acids. Germline CDR1 is GTSNPN and CDR2 is SVGIG (reference sequence). V shed 0 bases and J shed 5 bases, with 4 bases lying between them. This clone came up a few times. The antigen remains undetermined. This specimen includes other DNA sequences encoding the same CDR3. The authors ran the assay at deep level. Sequenced by immunoSEQ multiplex PCR; TCRdb stores in-frame clones only, minus some. There are about 1 million clones in the sample; roughly 70% occur only once, and over 1.3% lies in the top ten. This sequence joins TRBV30 and TRBJ2-5; D unclear. Sequencing input: memory CD4+ T cells sorted from blood. The subset here: CD45RA-negative fraction. This TCR was sampled from a man aged 18 to 35 in good health. CDR3 loop: CAWSVPETQYF. Written as DNA, the CDR3 is TGTGCCTGGAGTGTACCGGAGACCCAGTACTTC.